This T cell receptor beta chain derives from a study of tumor and adjacent non-tumor tissue in lung cancer (dated by TCRdb to between 2018 and 2020). Regarding the research as a whole: The cohort included some 11 adenocarcinoma, 2 squamous cell carcinoma and 1 small cell lung cancer patients. For each patient, one tumor sample and one normal lung sample were taken, giving around 31 paired specimens that underwent TCRbeta CDR3 sequencing. In total, sequencing yielded 125,075,908 productive TCRbeta reads, which works out to an average of about 4.2 million reads per sample. The 15 enrolled patients, of whom some ten were men and 5 were women, were aged roughly 31 to 80 years and were diagnosed with TNM stage I to III disease. Using bulk TCRbeta repertoires from approximately 15 lung cancer patients, the study set lung tumor tissue side by side with matched distant non-tumor lung tissue. Overall study outcomes, separate from this receptor: TCR diversity was significantly higher in younger patients, and higher tumor TCR diversity was associated with shorter overall and disease-free survival. The cohort had only around 14 patients, and the authors noted that larger samples and more detailed clinical data are needed. A significantly larger cumulative share of the repertoire was made up by the top 100 clones in normal lung than in tumor tissue. Peripheral blood was not sequenced, so blood TCRbeta repertoires in these lung cancer patients were not examined. Tumor tissue showed significantly greater TCR diversity (inverse Simpson) than normal lung tissue (roughly 390 vs 170, P = 0.0075, Mann-Whitney U test). The methods do not name the sequencing platform or mention unique molecular identifiers.

V and J are truncated by 2 bases and 3 bases respectively, leaving an intervening sequence of 11 bases. Including cysteine and phenylalanine, the CDR3 has 15 amino acids. The kept DNA is CDR3 alone, 45 bases in frame from the first base. CDR1 and CDR2, per the germline V gene, are MDHEN and SYDVKM. Bulk unsorted tissue served as the source for RNA extraction, and RNA quality was assessed using a NanoDrop ND-1000 and an Agilent 2100. The donors were newly diagnosed lung cancer patients admitted for thoracic surgery in China from August to November 2014 who had not received prior chemotherapy. Patients with previous radiotherapy or chemotherapy, or with another concurrent cancer, were excluded from the study. Pieces of surgical tissue measuring about 1-2 cm3 were kept in RNAlater solution and held at -80 degrees C until needed. Libraries were made using multiplex PCR. Sequencer: Illumina HiSeq 2500. TCRbeta libraries were constructed through three rounds of nested PCR with primers (Table S4) according to protocols modified from ARM-PCR. Before sequencing, PCR products of 200-500 bp were excised from the gel and purified with the QIAquick gel extraction kit. For the original study's pipeline: Reads were cleaned using Trimmomatic, were merged into complete CDR3 sequences using FLASH, and were assigned to V(D)J germline segments using MiTCR. Clonal diversity was computed as the inverse Simpson's index with VDJtools. In-frame sequences without a premature stop codon were defined as productive reads. TCRdb reanalyzed the raw reads on its own, using fastp at Q25 for trimming and MiXCR for clone calling, and kept in-frame beta chains. CDR3 protein sequences are deduplicated, and each keeps its most common genes and DNA. These V and J calls are TCRdb output, not the study's own analysis. The sample table records approximately 120,000 distinct CDR3 sequences; 75% of these occur just once. The ten largest make up under 45% of the sample.

About this clonotype itself: Its recognized antigen is unknown. Base qualities are missing; no much larger clone stands one base away.

The chain is encoded by TRBV28 joined to TRBJ1-5, and possibly TRBD1, on 5 matching bases. The clonotype was recovered from a woman aged 60-70 years with non-small cell lung cancer. The sequenced material came from lung tumor tissue. The CDR3 protein sequence reads: CASSLRGAINQPQHF. The DNA sequence is given as TGTGCCAGCAGTTTACGAGGGGCGATCAATCAGCCCCAGCATTTT.